Below, 13 T cell receptor beta chains from the same sample are listed, as sequenced in a study of CD8+CD57+ T cells in acquired aplastic anemia. Those patients picked for sequencing had displayed CD8+CD57+ cell expansion on flow cytometry. TCR beta VDJ and CDR3 were profiled, and genomic DNA was the template. TCRdb processed the reads anew with MiXCR; each CDR3 protein has one entry. There are around 500,000 distinct CDR3 sequences in the sample; about a third occur only once, and approximately 0.82% lies in the top ten. Sequencing used sorted CD4+, CD8+, or CD8+CD57+ T cells (not recorded which) from PBMCs. Receptors were obtained from a human donor with aplastic anemia.

In nucleotides, the CDR3 is TGTGCCAGCAGTTTATGGGCCAGCTCCTACGAGCAGTACTTC. Residues: CASSLWASSYEQYF. This sequence joins TRBV27 and TRBJ2-7; the D is unclear. Per the germline V gene, CDR1 is MNHEY and CDR2 is SMNVEV (reference sequence). V was shortened by 1 base and J by 0 bases, with 7 bases between the two germline ends. The CDR3 extends over 14 amino acids.

This clonotype has a count of ten or more. V usage is TRBV5-1 and J usage is TRBJ2-7; 9 nucleotides align to TRBD1. J gave up 5 bases and V 7 bases, and 10 bases lay outside the gene matches. The CDR3 contains 14 residues. Germline CDR1 is SGHRS and CDR2 is YFSETQ. CDR3: CASATGTGTHEQYF. The CDR3 coding sequence is TGCGCCAGCGCCACCGGGACAGGGACCCACGAGCAGTACTTC.

For the CDR3, the DNA is TGTGCCAGCAGGACCGACAGGGGCAATGAGCAGTTCTTC. Translating it yields CASRTDRGNEQFF. The V call is TRBV5-4, the J call TRBJ2-1; 8 bases align to TRBD1. The V segment lost 5 bases and the J segment 6 bases; nucleotides outside the gene matches: 4. Germline CDR1 is SGHNT and CDR2 is YYREEE (reference sequence). The CDR3 has 13 residues.

This clonotype occurred a few times. The chain joins TRBV6-4 to TRBJ2-2; TRBD1 matches 7 bases. Germline V lookup: CDR1 MRHNA, CDR2 SNTAGT. With 6 bases clipped from V and 6 bases from J, the junction kept 7 bases outside the gene matches. CDR3 length: 14 residues. For the CDR3, the DNA is TGTGCCAGCAGCGACCTGACAGGGTCCGGGGAGCTGTTTTTT. Protein product: CASSDLTGSGELFF.

The chain joins TRBV5-1 to TRBJ2-4; possible D gene TRBD2, 6 bases. CDR1 and CDR2 from the germline V gene are SGHRS and YFSETQ. The CDR3 extends over 14 amino acids. The germline V and J ends were trimmed by 0 bases and 6 bases, with 10 bases remaining between them. The CDR3 DNA reads TGCGCCAGCAGCTTGGAGAGGGACTCAAACATTCAGTACTTC. Amino acids: CASSLERDSNIQYF.

This clonotype was detected a few times. The chain uses TRBV20-1 and TRBJ1-5, with D perhaps TRBD1 (6 bases). From germline, CDR1 is DFQATT and CDR2 SNEGSKA (reference sequence). This CDR3 comprises 15 residues. The CDR3 is CSVRDGQGRIQPQHF. CDR3 in DNA: TGCAGCGTCAGAGATGGGCAGGGGAGGATTCAGCCCCAGCATTTT.

This chain uses TRBV7-9 with TRBJ2-2; D not certain. Germline V gene lookup returns CDR1 SEHNR and CDR2 FQNEAQ (reference sequence). V was clipped by 6 bases and J by 8 bases, with 10 bases between them. The CDR3 has 12 residues. The DNA of the CDR3 is TGTGCCAGCAGTCCCCCGCTGGGGGAGCTGTTTTTT. It is translated as CASSPPLGELFF.

The table lists this clonotype with a few counts. The chain links TRBV5-1 to TRBJ2-3; D remains ambiguous. Germline V lookup: CDR1 SGHRS, CDR2 YFSETQ. The V and J ends lost 0 bases and 1 base respectively, with 9 bases between them. The CDR3 consists of 15 residues. CDR3 protein: CASSLGLGGTDTQYF. Here the CDR3 DNA reads TGCGCCAGCAGCTTGGGCCTAGGCGGCACAGATACGCAGTATTTT.

This clonotype occurred many times. The chain links TRBV9 to TRBJ2-5; no firm D call. With 2 bases removed from V and 5 bases from J, the gap between germline ends came to 10 bases. CDR1 and CDR2 (germline): SGDLS, YYNGEE. The CDR3 has 13 residues. Here the CDR3 DNA reads TGTGCCAGCAGCGTTCGTGTGGAGGAGACCCAGTACTTC. Its protein is CASSVRVEETQYF.

The CDR3 DNA follows: TGTGCCTGGTCTAAACGAGGGCAGAGCAATCAGCCCCAGCATTTT. This encodes CAWSKRGQSNQPQHF. The chain recombines TRBV30 with TRBJ1-5, with D unclear. Germline-derived CDR1 and CDR2 are GTSNPN and SVGIG (reference sequence). V was clipped by 5 bases and J by 1 base, with 15 bases between them. This CDR3 has 15 residues. Based on the CDR3 plus reference TRBV30 and TRBJ1-5, the full variable domain is SQTIHQWPATLVQPVGSPLSLECTVEGTSNPNLYWYRQAAGRGLQLLFYSVGIGQISSEVPQNLSASRPQDRQFILSSKKLLLSDSGFYLCAWSKRGQSNQPQHFGDGTRLSIL.

This clonotype was observed many times. This CDR3 reads CASVRSGKDTQYF. The CDR3 coding sequence is TGTGCCAGCGTTCGTAGCGGGAAAGATACGCAGTATTTT. The chain uses TRBV7-8 and TRBJ2-3; 8 bases are a match to TRBD2. With 8 bases clipped from V and 5 bases from J, the junction kept 6 bases outside the gene matches. The CDR3 length is 13 residues. Germline assignment: CDR1 SGHVS and CDR2 FQNEAQ.

Comments on this clonotype: This sequence may be a read error, since a much larger clone differs from it by one base. The V and J genes are TRBV5-1 and TRBJ1-1; D not resolved. V was clipped by 7 bases and J by 2 bases, with 15 bases between them. Germline V lookup: CDR1 SGHRS, CDR2 YFSETQ. This CDR3 is built from 14 residues. This CDR3 is CASGHGVGNTEAFF. In nucleotides, the CDR3 is TGCGCCAGCGGCCACGGGGTCGGAAACACTGAAGCTTTCTTT.

The chain has TRBV9 and TRBJ2-1, with TRBD2 matching over 11 bases. Germline loops: CDR1 SGDLS, CDR2 YYNGEE. This CDR3 region has 15 residues. The V gene end was trimmed by 2 bases and the J gene end by 5 bases; junction bases not matched to a gene: 3. The CDR3 spells CASSVIAGGHNEQFF. Here the CDR3 DNA reads TGTGCCAGCAGCGTTATAGCGGGAGGGCACAATGAGCAGTTCTTC.